This record covers a single TCR beta chain. The sample comes from a study of blood T cell repertoires in COVID-19. Original handling: Quantification of nucleated cells was approximated via reference gene primer amplification. The assay was immunoSEQ multiplex PCR, and TCRdb's table has in-frame clones only and misses some. The DNA was the basis for D and trimming; V, J and clone size are from that table. This repertoire shows about 360,000 clones, less than 90% found once; its top ten account for just over 7%. Enrolled during active infection, Seattle patients were then followed longitudinally. V lost 5 bases and J 8 bases, leaving 18 bases between the germline ends. This CDR3 contains 14 residues. In germline, CDR1 is SGHVS, CDR2 FQNEAQ.

The sequence derives from a woman aged 55-69 years with COVID-19, enrolled during active disease. The chain couples TRBV7-8 to TRBJ1-2; TRBD1 might be the D (5 bases). Sequenced input: peripheral blood. CDR3 region: CASSTGTAAGGYTF. The CDR3, as DNA: TGTGCCAGCAGCACCGGGACGGCAGCGGGCGGCTACACCTTC.